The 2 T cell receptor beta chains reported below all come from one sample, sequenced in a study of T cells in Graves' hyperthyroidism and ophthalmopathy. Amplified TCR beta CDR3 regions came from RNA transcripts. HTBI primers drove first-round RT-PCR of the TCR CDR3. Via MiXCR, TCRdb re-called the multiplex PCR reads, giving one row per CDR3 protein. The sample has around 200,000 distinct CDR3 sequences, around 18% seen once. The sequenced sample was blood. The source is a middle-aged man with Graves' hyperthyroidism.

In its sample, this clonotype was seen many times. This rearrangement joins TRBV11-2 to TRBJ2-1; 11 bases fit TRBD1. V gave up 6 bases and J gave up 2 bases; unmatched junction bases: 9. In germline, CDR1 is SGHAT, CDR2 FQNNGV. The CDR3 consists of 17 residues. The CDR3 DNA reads TGTGCCAGCAGATCAGACGGGGGACAGGGGGCCTACAATGAGCAGTTCTTC. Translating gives CASRSDGGQGAYNEQFF.

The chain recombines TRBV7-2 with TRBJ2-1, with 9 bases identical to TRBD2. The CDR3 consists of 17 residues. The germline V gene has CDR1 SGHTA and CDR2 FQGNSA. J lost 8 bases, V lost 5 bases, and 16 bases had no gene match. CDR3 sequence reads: CASSGTGLASRGDEQFF. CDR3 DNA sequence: TGTGCCAGCAGCGGTACGGGACTAGCCTCTAGGGGCGATGAGCAGTTCTTC.